This T cell receptor (beta chain) derives from a study of shared clonotypes between healthy human individuals. Method: immunoSEQ multiplex PCR; TCRdb's copy keeps in-frame clones and lacks some. The sample has 230,000 or so clones, under 80% seen once. Germline assignment: CDR1 WNHNN and CDR2 SYGVQD (reference sequence). V dropped 5 bases and J dropped 4; count of bases not matched to a gene: 10. The CDR3 runs 16 residues. As regards this clone: This specimen includes other DNA sequences encoding the same CDR3.

The sequence came from a young man in good health. The chain employs TRBV10-1 and TRBJ1-1; the match to TRBD1 covers 10 bases. Sequenced: memory CD4+ T cells sorted from blood. Subset specified: CD45RA-negative fraction. CDR3: CASSYLRDRGPTEAFF. The CDR3 coding sequence is TGCGCCAGCAGTTACCTTCGGGACAGGGGTCCCACTGAAGCTTTCTTT.